A selection of T cell receptor beta chains follows, all from one sample in a study of control samples from healthy donors and cancer patients. The method was immunoSEQ multiplex PCR; TCRdb's version includes in-frame clones alone and lacks a portion of them. In the table there are around 130,000 clones, around 92% of which are singletons. Sequencing used blood. All receptors come from a man aged 50-60 years in good health. CDR3s include the opening cysteine and the closing phenylalanine or tryptophan. The D gene is left open where the match is weak. Clone size, where shown, is once, few, many, or a class for clones that have expanded.

>TRBJ2-5|-|TRBV19|-
CASSIDLGGQETQYF
TGTGCCAGTAGTATAGATCTGGGAGGTCAAGAGACCCAGTACTTC
>TRBJ2-7|-|TRBV7-2|-
CASSSISLYAYEQYF
TGTGCCAGCAGCTCTATTTCACTCTACGCCTACGAGCAGTACTTC
>TRBJ1-5|-|TRBV6-2/TRBV6-3|-
CASSYTGSQPQHF
TGTGCCAGCAGTTATACAGGGAGTCAGCCCCAGCATTTT
>TRBJ2-2|-|TRBV7-9|-
CASRSTVPENTGELFF
TGTGCCAGCAGGTCTACAGTACCTGAGAACACCGGGGAGCTGTTTTTT
>TRBJ2-3|-|TRBV27|-
CASSLGGIIDTQYF
TGTGCCAGCAGTTTAGGAGGGATCATCGATACGCAGTATTTT
>TRBJ2-2|-|TRBV19|TRBD1
CASSIGAGQGASGELFF
TGTGCCAGTAGTATAGGCGCGGGACAGGGGGCTTCCGGGGAGCTGTTTTTT
>TRBJ1-1|-|TRBV14|TRBD1
CASGQVENTEAFF
TGTGCCAGCGGACAGGTGGAGAACACTGAAGCTTTCTTT
>TRBJ2-4|once|TRBV7-9|-
CASSLIIGSQTKNIQYF
TGTGCCAGCAGCTTAATTATAGGTTCACAGACTAAAAACATTCAGTACTTC
>TRBJ2-7|-|TRBV19|-
CASTPGGVNEQYF
TGTGCCAGTACCCCAGGTGGGGTCAACGAGCAGTACTTC
>TRBJ2-5|-|TRBV25-1|-
CASSEYTVSQETQYF
TGTGCCAGCAGTGAATATACAGTCTCGCAAGAGACCCAGTACTTC
>TRBJ1-1|once|TRBV28|-
CASSGWQQNTEAFF
TGTGCCAGCAGTGGGTGGCAGCAGAACACTGAAGCTTTCTTT
>TRBJ2-5|-|TRBV27|-
CASSWGGRETQYF
TGTGCCAGCAGTTGGGGAGGACGGGAGACCCAGTACTTC
>TRBJ2-3|-|TRBV5-1|-
CASSSGGQHTDTQYF
TGCGCCAGCAGCTCGGGGGGACAGCACACAGATACGCAGTATTTT
>TRBJ1-1|-|TRBV18|TRBD1
CASSPTGVTTMNTEAFF
TGTGCCAGCTCACCAACAGGGGTAACGACCATGAACACTGAAGCTTTCTTT
>TRBJ1-1|-|TRBV6-5|-
CASSQFQDTEAFF
TGTGCCAGCAGTCAATTTCAAGACACTGAAGCTTTCTTT
>TRBJ2-2|-|TRBV5-6|TRBD1
CASSLGQGGTGELFF
TGTGCCAGCAGCTTGGGACAGGGCGGCACCGGGGAGCTGTTTTTT
>TRBJ2-3|-|TRBV7-9|-
CASSHSISTDTQYF
TGTGCCAGCAGCCACTCAATTAGCACAGATACGCAGTATTTT
>TRBJ1-3|-|TRBV10-1|-
CASRGHSSGNTIYF
TGCGCCAGCAGAGGCCATAGCTCTGGAAACACCATATATTTT
>TRBJ1-4|-|TRBV6-2/TRBV6-3|TRBD1
CASSSIGTGDEKLFF
TGTGCCAGCAGTTCTATCGGGACAGGGGATGAAAAACTGTTTTTT
>TRBJ2-7|few|TRBV5-4|-
CASSFAGGPYEQYF
TGTGCCAGCAGCTTTGCCGGGGGCCCCTACGAGCAGTACTTC
>TRBJ2-5|-|TRBV2|-
CASTATKTQYF
TGTGCCAGCACGGCCACAAAGACCCAGTACTTC
>TRBJ1-5|few|TRBV19|-
CASSDGYSNQPQHF
TGTGCCAGTTCGGACGGTTATAGCAATCAGCCCCAGCATTTT
>TRBJ1-2|-|TRBV19|-
CASSIEAVGHTF
TGTGCCAGTAGTATAGAGGCAGTCGGGCACACCTTC
>TRBJ1-1|-|TRBV5-1|-
CASSLIGTTGTEAFF
TGCGCCAGCAGCCTTATAGGGACCACGGGGACTGAAGCTTTCTTT
>TRBJ1-2|once|TRBV5-1|-
CASKLGGTQNYGYTF
TGCGCCAGCAAGTTGGGGGGTACGCAGAACTATGGCTACACCTTC
>TRBJ2-5|-|TRBV9|TRBD1
CASSPRGTGAETQYF
TGTGCCAGCAGCCCGAGGGGGACAGGGGCCGAGACCCAGTACTTC
>TRBJ2-2|-|TRBV7-6|TRBD1
CASSFTTGGTGELFF
TGTGCCAGCAGCTTCACGACAGGGGGAACCGGGGAGCTGTTTTTT
>TRBJ2-3|-|TRBV2|-
CASSVTDTQYF
TGTGCCAGCAGTGTCACAGATACGCAGTATTTT
>TRBJ2-2|once|TRBV19|TRBD1
CASSVQGATGELFF
TGTGCCAGTAGTGTTCAGGGGGCGACCGGGGAGCTGTTTTTT
>TRBJ1-6|-|TRBV6-1|-
CASSEVTPTGRNSPLHF
TGTGCCAGCAGTGAAGTTACTCCGACAGGCCGGAATTCACCCCTCCACTTT
>TRBJ2-7|-|TRBV14|-
CASSQGQGAYEQYF
TGTGCCAGCAGCCAAGGGCAGGGAGCCTACGAGCAGTACTTC
>TRBJ1-2|-|TRBV6-1|TRBD1
CASSESGQGYGYTF
TGTGCCAGCAGTGAAAGTGGACAGGGCTATGGCTACACCTTC
>TRBJ1-1|-|TRBV10-2|TRBD1
CASSSGGSTEAFF
TGCGCCAGCAGTTCAGGGGGAAGCACTGAAGCTTTCTTT
>TRBJ1-1|-|TRBV9|TRBD1
CASSIYPDRGRTEAFF
TGTGCCAGCAGCATTTACCCCGACAGGGGGAGAACTGAAGCTTTCTTT
>TRBJ1-3|-|TRBV7-8|-
CASSLGAVAGNTIYF
TGTGCCAGCAGCTTGGGGGCTGTGGCAGGAAACACCATATATTTT
>TRBJ1-3|-|TRBV7-6|-
CASSLPGDGNTIYF
TGTGCCAGCAGCTTACCAGGGGACGGGAACACCATATATTTT
>TRBJ2-2|-|TRBV3-1/TRBV3-2|-
CASSLRSTGELFF
TGTGCCAGCAGTCTGCGATCCACCGGGGAGCTGTTTTTT
>TRBJ2-5|-|TRBV5-1|-
CASSLAPGGPQETQYF
TGCGCCAGCAGCTTGGCCCCGGGGGGCCCCCAAGAGACCCAGTACTTC
>TRBJ2-3|-|TRBV9|-
CASSVGGTGTDTQYF
TGTGCCAGCAGCGTAGGTGGGACGGGAACAGATACGCAGTATTTT
>TRBJ1-4|-|TRBV5-6|-
CASSLWGEKLFF
TGTGCCAGCAGCTTGTGGGGGGAAAAACTGTTTTTT
>TRBJ1-1|-|TRBV7-8|-
CASSFQGYGTEAFF
TGTGCCAGCAGTTTCCAGGGGTACGGCACTGAAGCTTTCTTT